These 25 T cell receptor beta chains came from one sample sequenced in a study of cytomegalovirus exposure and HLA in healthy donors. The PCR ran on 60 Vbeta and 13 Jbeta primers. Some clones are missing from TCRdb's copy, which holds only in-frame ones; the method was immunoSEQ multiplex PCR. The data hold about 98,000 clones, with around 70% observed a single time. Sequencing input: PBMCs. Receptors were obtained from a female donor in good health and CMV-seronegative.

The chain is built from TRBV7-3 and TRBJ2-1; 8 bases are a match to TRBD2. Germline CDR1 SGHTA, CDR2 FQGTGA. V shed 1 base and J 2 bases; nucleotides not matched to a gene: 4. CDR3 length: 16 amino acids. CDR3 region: CASSLRGGRTYNEQFF. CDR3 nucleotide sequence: TGTGCCAGCAGCTTAAGGGGCGGGAGGACCTACAATGAGCAGTTCTTC.

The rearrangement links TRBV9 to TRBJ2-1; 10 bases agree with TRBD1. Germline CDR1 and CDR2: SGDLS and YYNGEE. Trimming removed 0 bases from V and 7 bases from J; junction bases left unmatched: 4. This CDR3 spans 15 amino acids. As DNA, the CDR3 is TGTGCCAGCAGCGTAGTGGGGACAGGGGTGAATGAGCAGTTCTTC. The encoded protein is CASSVVGTGVNEQFF. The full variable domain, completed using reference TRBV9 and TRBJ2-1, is DSGVTQTPKHLITATGQRVTLRCSPRSGDLSVYWYQQSLDQGLQFLIQYYNGEERAKGNILERFSAQQFPDLHSELNLSSLELGDSALYFCASSVVGTGVNEQFFGPGTRLTVL.

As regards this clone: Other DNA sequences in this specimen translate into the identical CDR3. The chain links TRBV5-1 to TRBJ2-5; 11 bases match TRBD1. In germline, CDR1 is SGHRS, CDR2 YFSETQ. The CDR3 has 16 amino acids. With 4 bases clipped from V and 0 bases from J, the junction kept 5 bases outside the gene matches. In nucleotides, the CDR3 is TGCGCCAGCAGCCCCGGGACAGGGGGATACCAAGAGACCCAGTACTTC. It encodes CASSPGTGGYQETQYF.

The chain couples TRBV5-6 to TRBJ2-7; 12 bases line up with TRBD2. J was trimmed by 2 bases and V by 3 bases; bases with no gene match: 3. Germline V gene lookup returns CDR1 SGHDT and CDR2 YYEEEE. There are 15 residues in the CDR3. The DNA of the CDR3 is TGTGCCAGCAGCTCCCTAGCGGGAGGGCCCTACGAGCAGTACTTC. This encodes CASSSLAGGPYEQYF.

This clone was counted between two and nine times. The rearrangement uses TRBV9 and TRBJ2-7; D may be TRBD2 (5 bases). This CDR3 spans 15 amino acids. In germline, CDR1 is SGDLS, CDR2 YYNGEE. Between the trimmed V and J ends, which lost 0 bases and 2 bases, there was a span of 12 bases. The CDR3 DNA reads TGTGCCAGCAGCGTAGGGACTGGATCCGCCTACGAGCAGTACTTC. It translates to CASSVGTGSAYEQYF.

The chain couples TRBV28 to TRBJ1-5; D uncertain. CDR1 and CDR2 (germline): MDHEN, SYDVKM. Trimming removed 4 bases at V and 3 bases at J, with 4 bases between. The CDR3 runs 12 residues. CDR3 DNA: TGTGCCAGCAGTTCCGTCAATCAGCCCCAGCATTTT. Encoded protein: CASSSVNQPQHF.

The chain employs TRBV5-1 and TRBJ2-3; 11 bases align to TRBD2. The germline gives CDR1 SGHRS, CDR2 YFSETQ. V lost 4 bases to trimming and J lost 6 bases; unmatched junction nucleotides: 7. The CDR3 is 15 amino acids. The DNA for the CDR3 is TGCGCCAGCAGCCCGGGACTAGCGGAGGGGGATACGCAGTATTTT. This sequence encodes CASSPGLAEGDTQYF.

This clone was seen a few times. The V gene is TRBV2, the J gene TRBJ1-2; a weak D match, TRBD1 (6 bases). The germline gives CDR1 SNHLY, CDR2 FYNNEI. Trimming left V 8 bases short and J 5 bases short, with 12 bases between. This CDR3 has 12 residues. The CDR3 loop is CASGQTQYGYTF. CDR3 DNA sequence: TGTGCCAGCGGACAGACCCAATATGGCTACACCTTC.

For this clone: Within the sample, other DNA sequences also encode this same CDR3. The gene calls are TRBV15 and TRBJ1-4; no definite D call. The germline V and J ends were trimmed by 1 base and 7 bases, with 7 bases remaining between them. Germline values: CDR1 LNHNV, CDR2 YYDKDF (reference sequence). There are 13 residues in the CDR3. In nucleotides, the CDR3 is TGTGCCACCAGCAGAGTGGAGGGTGAAAAACTGTTTTTT. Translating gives CATSRVEGEKLFF.

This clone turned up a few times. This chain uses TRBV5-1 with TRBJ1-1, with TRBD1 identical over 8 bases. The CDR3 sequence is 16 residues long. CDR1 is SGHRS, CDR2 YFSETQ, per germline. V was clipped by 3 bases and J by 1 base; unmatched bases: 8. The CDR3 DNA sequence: TGCGCCAGCAGCTATCACTCCGGGACAGGGAACACTGAAGCTTTCTTT. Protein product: CASSYHSGTGNTEAFF. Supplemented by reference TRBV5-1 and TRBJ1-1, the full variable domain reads KAGVTQTPRYLIKTRGQQVTLSCSPISGHRSVSWYQQTPGQGLQFLFEYFSETQRNKGNFPGRFSGRQFSNSRSEMNVSTLELGDSALYLCASSYHSGTGNTEAFFGQGTRLTVV.

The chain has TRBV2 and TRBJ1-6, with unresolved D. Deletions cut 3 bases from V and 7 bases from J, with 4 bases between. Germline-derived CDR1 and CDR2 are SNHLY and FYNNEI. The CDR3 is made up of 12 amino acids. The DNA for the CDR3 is TGTGCCAGCAGTGATACAAATTCACCCCTCCACTTT. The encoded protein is CASSDTNSPLHF.

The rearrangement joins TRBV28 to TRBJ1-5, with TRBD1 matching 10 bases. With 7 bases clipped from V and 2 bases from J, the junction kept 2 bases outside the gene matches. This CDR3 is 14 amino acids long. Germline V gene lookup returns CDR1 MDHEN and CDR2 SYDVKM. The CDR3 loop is CASNGQGGNQPQHF. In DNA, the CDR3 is TGTGCCAGCAACGGACAGGGGGGCAATCAGCCCCAGCATTTT.

DNA for the CDR3: TGTGCCAGCAGCCTGGTTGACAGGGGAAATGAAAAACTGTTTTTT. As protein: CASSLVDRGNEKLFF. V gene TRBV6-1 combines with J gene TRBJ1-4; TRBD1 matches at 8 bases. The germline gives CDR1 MNHNS, CDR2 SASEGT. This CDR3 spans 15 amino acids. After removal of 6 bases from V and 5 bases from J, the junction contained 8 bases not matched to a gene.

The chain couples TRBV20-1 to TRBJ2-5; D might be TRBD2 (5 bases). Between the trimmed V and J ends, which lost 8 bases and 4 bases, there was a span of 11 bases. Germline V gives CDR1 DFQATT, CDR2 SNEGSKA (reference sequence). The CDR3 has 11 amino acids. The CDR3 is CSFRERETQYF. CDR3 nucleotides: TGCAGTTTTAGGGAGCGAGAGACCCAGTACTTC.

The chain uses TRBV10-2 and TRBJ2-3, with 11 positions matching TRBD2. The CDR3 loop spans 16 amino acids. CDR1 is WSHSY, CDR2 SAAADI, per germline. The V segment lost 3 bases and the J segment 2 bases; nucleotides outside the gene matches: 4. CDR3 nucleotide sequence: TGCGCCAGCAGTGACGGGACTAGCGGTTACACAGATACGCAGTATTTT. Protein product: CASSDGTSGYTDTQYF.

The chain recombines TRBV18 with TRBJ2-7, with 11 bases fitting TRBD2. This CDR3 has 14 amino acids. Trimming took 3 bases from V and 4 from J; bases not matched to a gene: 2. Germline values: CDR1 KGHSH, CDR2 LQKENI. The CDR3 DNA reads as TGTGCCAGCTCACCGGGACTAGCGGATTACGAGCAGTACTTC. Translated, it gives CASSPGLADYEQYF.

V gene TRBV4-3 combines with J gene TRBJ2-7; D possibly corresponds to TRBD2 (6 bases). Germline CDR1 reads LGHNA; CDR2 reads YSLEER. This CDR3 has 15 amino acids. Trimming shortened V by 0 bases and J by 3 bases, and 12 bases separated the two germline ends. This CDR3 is CASSQEIDGGYEQYF. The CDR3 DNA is TGCGCCAGCAGCCAAGAGATCGACGGGGGCTACGAGCAGTACTTC.

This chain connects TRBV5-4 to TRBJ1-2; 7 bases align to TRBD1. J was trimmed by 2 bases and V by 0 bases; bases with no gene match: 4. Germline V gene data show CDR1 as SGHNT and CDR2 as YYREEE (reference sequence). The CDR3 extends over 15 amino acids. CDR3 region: CASSLDRGRNYGYTF. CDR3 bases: TGTGCCAGCAGCTTGGACAGGGGAAGAAACTATGGCTACACCTTC.

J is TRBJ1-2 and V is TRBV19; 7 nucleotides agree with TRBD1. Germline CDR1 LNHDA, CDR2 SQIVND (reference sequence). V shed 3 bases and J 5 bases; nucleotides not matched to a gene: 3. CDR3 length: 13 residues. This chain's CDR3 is CASSIGRGYGYTF. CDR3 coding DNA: TGTGCCAGTAGTATTGGCAGGGGGTATGGCTACACCTTC.

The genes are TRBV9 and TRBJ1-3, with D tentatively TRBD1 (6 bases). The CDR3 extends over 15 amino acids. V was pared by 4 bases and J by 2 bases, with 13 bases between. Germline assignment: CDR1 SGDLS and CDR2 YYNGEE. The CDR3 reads CASSLQGDPGNTIYF. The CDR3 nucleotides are TGTGCCAGCAGCTTACAGGGTGACCCTGGAAACACCATATATTTT.

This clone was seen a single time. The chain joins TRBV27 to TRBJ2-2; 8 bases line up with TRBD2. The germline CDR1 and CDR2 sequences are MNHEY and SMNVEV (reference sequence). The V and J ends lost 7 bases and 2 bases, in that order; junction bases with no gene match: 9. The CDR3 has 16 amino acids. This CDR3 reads CASIHGGAANTGELFF. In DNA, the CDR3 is TGTGCCAGCATTCACGGGGGGGCCGCTAACACCGGGGAGCTGTTTTTT.

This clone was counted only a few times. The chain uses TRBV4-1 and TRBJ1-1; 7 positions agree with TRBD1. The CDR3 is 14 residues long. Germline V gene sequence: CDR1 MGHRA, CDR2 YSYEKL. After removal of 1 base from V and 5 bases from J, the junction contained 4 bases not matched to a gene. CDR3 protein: CASSQGQGWTEAFF. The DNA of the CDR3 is TGCGCCAGCAGCCAAGGACAGGGATGGACTGAAGCTTTCTTT.

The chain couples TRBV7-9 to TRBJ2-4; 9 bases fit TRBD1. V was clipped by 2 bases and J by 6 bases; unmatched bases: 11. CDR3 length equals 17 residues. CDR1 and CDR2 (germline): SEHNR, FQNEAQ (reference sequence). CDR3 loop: CASSLMGQGVVGNIQYF. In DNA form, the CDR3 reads TGTGCCAGCAGCTTAATGGGACAGGGTGTCGTAGGAAACATTCAGTACTTC.

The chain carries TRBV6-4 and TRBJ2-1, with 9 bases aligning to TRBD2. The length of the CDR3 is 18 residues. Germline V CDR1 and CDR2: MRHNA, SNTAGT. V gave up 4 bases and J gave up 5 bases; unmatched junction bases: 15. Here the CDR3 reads CASSVLHRGVAGDNEQFF. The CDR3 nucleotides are TGTGCCAGCAGTGTACTCCACAGGGGAGTAGCGGGAGACAATGAGCAGTTCTTC.

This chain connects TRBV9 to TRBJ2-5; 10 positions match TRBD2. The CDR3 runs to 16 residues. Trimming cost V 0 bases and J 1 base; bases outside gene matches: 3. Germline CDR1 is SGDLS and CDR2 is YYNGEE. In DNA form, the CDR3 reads TGTGCCAGCAGCGTAGGCACTAGCGGGGCCCAAGAGACCCAGTACTTC. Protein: CASSVGTSGAQETQYF.